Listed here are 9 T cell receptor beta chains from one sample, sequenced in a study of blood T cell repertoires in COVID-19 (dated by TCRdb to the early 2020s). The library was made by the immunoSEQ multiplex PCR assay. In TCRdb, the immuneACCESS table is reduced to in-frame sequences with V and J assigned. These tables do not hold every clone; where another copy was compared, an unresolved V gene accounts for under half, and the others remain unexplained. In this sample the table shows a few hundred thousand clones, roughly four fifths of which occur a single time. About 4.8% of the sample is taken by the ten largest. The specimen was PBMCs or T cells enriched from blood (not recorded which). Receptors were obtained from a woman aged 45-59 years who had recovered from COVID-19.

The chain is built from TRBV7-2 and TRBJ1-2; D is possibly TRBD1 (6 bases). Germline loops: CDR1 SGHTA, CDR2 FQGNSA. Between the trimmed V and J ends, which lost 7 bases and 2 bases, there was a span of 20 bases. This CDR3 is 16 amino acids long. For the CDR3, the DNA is TGTGCCAGCATCGAAACAACAGGGATGGCCAACTATGGCTACACCTTC. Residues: CASIETTGMANYGYTF.

The CDR3 DNA reads TGTGCCTGGAGTGTACTGTACAGGGGAGCGGGGAACACTGAAGCTTTCTTT. It encodes CAWSVLYRGAGNTEAFF. The rearrangement uses TRBV30 and TRBJ1-1; 7 nucleotides line up with TRBD1. Trimming cost V 0 bases and J 1 base; bases outside gene matches: 11. The CDR3 spans 17 residues. CDR1 and CDR2 from the germline V gene are GTSNPN and SVGIG (reference sequence). Full variable domain (outside the CDR3, taken from reference TRBV30 and TRBJ1-1): SQTIHQWPATLVQPVGSPLSLECTVEGTSNPNLYWYRQAAGRGLQLLFYSVGIGQISSEVPQNLSASRPQDRQFILSSKKLLLSDSGFYLCAWSVLYRGAGNTEAFFGQGTRLTVV.

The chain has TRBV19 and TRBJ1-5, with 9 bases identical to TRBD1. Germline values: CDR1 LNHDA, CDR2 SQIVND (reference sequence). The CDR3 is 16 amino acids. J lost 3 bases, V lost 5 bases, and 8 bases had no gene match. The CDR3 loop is CASSFAWTGVNQPQHF. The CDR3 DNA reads TGTGCCAGTAGTTTCGCCTGGACAGGGGTCAATCAGCCCCAGCATTTT.

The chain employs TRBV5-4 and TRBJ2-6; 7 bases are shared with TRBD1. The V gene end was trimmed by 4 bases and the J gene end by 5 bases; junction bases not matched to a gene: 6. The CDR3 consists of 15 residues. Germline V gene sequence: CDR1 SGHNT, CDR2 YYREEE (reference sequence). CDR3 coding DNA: TGTGCCAGCAGCCGACAGGGAGAGAGGGCCAACGTCCTGACTTTC. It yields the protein CASSRQGERANVLTF.

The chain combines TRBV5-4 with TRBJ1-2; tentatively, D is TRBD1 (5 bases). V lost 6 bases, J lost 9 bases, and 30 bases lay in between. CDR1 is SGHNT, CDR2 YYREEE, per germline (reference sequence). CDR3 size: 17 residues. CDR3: CASTTDMPGRSKGSYTF. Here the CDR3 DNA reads TGTGCCAGCACCACGGATATGCCGGGCCGCTCCAAGGGGAGCTACACCTTC.

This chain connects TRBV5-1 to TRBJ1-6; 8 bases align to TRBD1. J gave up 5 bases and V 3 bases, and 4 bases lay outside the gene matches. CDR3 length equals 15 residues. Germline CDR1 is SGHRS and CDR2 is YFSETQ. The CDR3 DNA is TGCGCCAGCAGCTCACGACAGGGGCATAATTCACCCCTCCACTTT. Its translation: CASSSRQGHNSPLHF. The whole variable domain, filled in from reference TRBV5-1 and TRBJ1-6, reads KAGVTQTPRYLIKTRGQQVTLSCSPISGHRSVSWYQQTPGQGLQFLFEYFSETQRNKGNFPGRFSGRQFSNSRSEMNVSTLELGDSALYLCASSSRQGHNSPLHFGNGTRLTVT.

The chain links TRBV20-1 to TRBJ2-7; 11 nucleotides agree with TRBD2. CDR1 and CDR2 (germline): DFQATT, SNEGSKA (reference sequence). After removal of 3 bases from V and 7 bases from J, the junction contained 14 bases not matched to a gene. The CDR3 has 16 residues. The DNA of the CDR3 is TGCAGTGCTAGTTTGGTAGCGGGAGGGTCCCCGGGGGAGCAGTACTTC. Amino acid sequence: CSASLVAGGSPGEQYF.

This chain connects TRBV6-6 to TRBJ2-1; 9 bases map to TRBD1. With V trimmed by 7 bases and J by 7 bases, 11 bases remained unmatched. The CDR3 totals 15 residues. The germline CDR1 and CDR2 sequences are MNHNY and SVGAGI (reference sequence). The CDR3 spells CASNEGDRARNEQFF. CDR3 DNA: TGTGCCAGCAACGAAGGGGACAGGGCGAGGAATGAGCAGTTCTTC.

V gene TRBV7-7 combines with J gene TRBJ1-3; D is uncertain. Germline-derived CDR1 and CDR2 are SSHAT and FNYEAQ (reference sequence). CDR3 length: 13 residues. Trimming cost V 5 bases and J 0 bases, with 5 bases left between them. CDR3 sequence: CASSPSSGNTIYF. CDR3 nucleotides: TGTGCCAGCAGCCCGAGCTCTGGAAACACCATATATTTT.